The 20 T cell receptor beta chains reported below all come from one sample, sequenced in a study of T-cell memory formation after mild COVID-19. TCRdb re-analysed the 5' RACE reads in MiXCR, keeping a single row per CDR3 protein. This table has hundreds of thousands of distinct CDR3 sequences, more than 20% appearing once. The sample was PBMCs or a T cell subset sorted from them (not recorded which). Source of these receptors: an adult woman who had mild COVID-19 (a few samples of this study predate the infection). Cell type and time point are not known.

The rearrangement uses TRBV6-6 and TRBJ2-7, with D tentatively TRBD1 or TRBD2 (5 bases each). Germline assignment: CDR1 MNHNY and CDR2 SVGAGI (reference sequence). V was cut by 5 bases and J by 2 bases, with 16 bases left in between. This CDR3 has 15 amino acids. CDR3 sequence (DNA): TGTGCCAGCAGTCGTACAGGTGGGGAGACCTACGAGCAGTACTTC. As protein: CASSRTGGETYEQYF.

The genes are TRBV29-1 and TRBJ2-1, with 9 bases aligning to TRBD2. CDR1 and CDR2 (germline): SQVTM, ANQGSEA. V lost 0 bases to trimming and J lost 0 bases; unmatched junction nucleotides: 9. This CDR3 comprises 18 residues. The CDR3 region is CSVEERVRAGGSYNEQFF. The CDR3 coding sequence is TGCAGCGTTGAAGAAAGAGTACGAGCGGGGGGCTCCTACAATGAGCAGTTCTTC.

In this sample, this clonotype turned up once. V gene TRBV5-1 combines with J gene TRBJ2-7, with TRBD1 identical over 7 bases. This CDR3 has 14 residues. Trimming took 0 bases from V and 5 from J; bases not matched to a gene: 5. In germline, CDR1 is SGHRS, CDR2 YFSETQ. CDR3 protein: CASSLEQGRNEQYF. CDR3 DNA: TGCGCCAGCAGCTTGGAACAGGGGAGAAACGAGCAGTACTTC.

This clonotype was recorded a few times. The chain links TRBV24-1 to TRBJ2-5; 10 bases fit TRBD1. The CDR3 contains 14 residues. V lost 4 bases and J lost 5; bases outside the gene matches: 3. Germline V gene sequence: CDR1 KGHDR, CDR2 SFDVKD. The chain's CDR3 is CATSDPDRGETQYF. The CDR3 nucleotides read TGTGCCACCAGTGACCCGGACAGGGGGGAGACCCAGTACTTC.

The chain recombines TRBV6-6 with TRBJ2-7; D ambiguous. The CDR3 is 11 residues long. The V and J ends lost 8 bases and 3 bases respectively, with 8 bases between them. The germline V gene encodes CDR1 MNHNY and CDR2 SVGAGI (reference sequence). This chain's CDR3 is CASLDNYEQYF. DNA of the CDR3: TGTGCCAGCCTTGATAACTACGAGCAGTACTTC.

The chain joins TRBV18 to TRBJ1-1; D is ambiguous. V was trimmed by 8 bases and J by 3 bases, leaving 10 bases between them. CDR3 length: 12 residues. Looked up from germline, CDR1 is KGHSH and CDR2 is LQKENI. The CDR3, as DNA: TGTGCCAGCCAAAGAGAAGACACTGAAGCTTTCTTT. It yields the protein CASQREDTEAFF.

The rearrangement uses TRBV27 and TRBJ2-1, with TRBD1 as a possible D gene (6 bases). Germline CDR1 is MNHEY and CDR2 is SMNVEV (reference sequence). Trimming shortened V by 6 bases and J by 0 bases, and 12 bases separated the two germline ends. This CDR3 is built from 15 residues. CDR3: CASRAGTNSYNEQFF. The CDR3 nucleotides read TGTGCCAGCAGGGCCGGGACAAACTCCTACAATGAGCAGTTCTTC.

This chain links TRBV12-3 or TRBV12-4 with TRBJ2-7; 12 nucleotides line up with TRBD2. After removal of 5 bases from V and 7 bases from J, the junction contained 6 bases not matched to a gene. This CDR3 spans 14 amino acids. The CDR3 DNA reads as TGTGCCAGCAGTCCGACTAGCGGGAGTAAGGAGCAGTACTTC. This translates into CASSPTSGSKEQYF.

This clonotype was counted a few times. V and J are TRBV30 and TRBJ2-7; 8 bases are a match to TRBD1. CDR3 length: 14 residues. The trim removed 6 bases at V and 13 bases at J, leaving 20 bases unmatched. Germline V lookup: CDR1 GTSNPN, CDR2 SVGIG (reference sequence). The CDR3 loop reads CACSDPGQGRLCYF. As DNA, the CDR3 is TGTGCCTGTTCGGACCCCGGACAGGGTCGTTTGTGTTACTTC.

This clonotype has ten or more counts. The V and J genes are TRBV7-9 and TRBJ2-1; the match to TRBD2 covers 8 bases. The CDR3 totals 15 residues. Trimming cost V 6 bases and J 3 bases; bases outside gene matches: 7. CDR1 SEHNR and CDR2 FQNEAQ come from the germline V gene (reference sequence). The CDR3 is CASSLTAGGYNEQFF. In nucleotides, the CDR3 is TGTGCCAGCAGTCTGACGGCGGGAGGCTACAATGAGCAGTTCTTC. Variable domain in full (rest from reference TRBV7-9 and TRBJ2-1): DTGVSQNPRHKITKRGQNVTFRCDPISEHNRLYWYRQTLGQGPEFLTYFQNEAQLEKSRLLSDRFSAERPKGSFSTLEIQRTEQGDSAMYLCASSLTAGGYNEQFFGPGTRLTVL.

V is TRBV6-6 and J is TRBJ2-7; 12 nucleotides match TRBD2. Looked up from germline, CDR1 is MNHNY and CDR2 is SVGAGI (reference sequence). V shed 2 bases and J 7 bases; nucleotides not matched to a gene: 9. This CDR3 is built from 16 residues. The CDR3 DNA is TGTGCCAGCAGTTACGACGAGACTAGCGGGAGAAGTGAGCAGTACTTC. Translating gives CASSYDETSGRSEQYF.

In the case of this clonotype: Its ends do not fully match the called genes, so a read error is possible. The V and J genes are TRBV7-2 and TRBJ1-2, with 7 nucleotides matching TRBD1. CDR3 length: 13 amino acids. The V gene's germline CDR1 is SGHTA and CDR2 FQGNSA. The CDR3 coding sequence is TGTGCCAGCAGCTTAGCGGCGACAGGGCTCTGCTACTTC. It codes for CASSLAATGLCYF.

V gene TRBV12-3 or TRBV12-4 combines with J gene TRBJ2-4; 8 bases align to TRBD1. V was clipped by 5 bases and J by 1 base; unmatched bases: 10. This CDR3 comprises 17 residues. Here the CDR3 DNA reads TGTGCCAGCAGTGGACAGGGCCGAGTTAGGGCCAAAAACATTCAGTACTTC. Residues: CASSGQGRVRAKNIQYF.

The V call is TRBV5-1, the J call TRBJ1-4, with unresolved D. Trimming shortened V by 0 bases and J by 2 bases, and 8 bases separated the two germline ends. CDR1 is SGHRS and CDR2 is YFSETQ in the germline V gene. The CDR3 runs 15 residues. CDR3 DNA sequence: TGCGCCAGCAGCTTGGCCACCTCCACTAATGAAAAACTGTTTTTT. Protein product: CASSLATSTNEKLFF. The variable domain in full, completed from reference TRBV5-1 and TRBJ1-4, reads KAGVTQTPRYLIKTRGQQVTLSCSPISGHRSVSWYQQTPGQGLQFLFEYFSETQRNKGNFPGRFSGRQFSNSRSEMNVSTLELGDSALYLCASSLATSTNEKLFFGSGTQLSVL.

There are a few counts of this clonotype. The gene calls are TRBV24-1 and TRBJ1-1, with D possibly matching TRBD1 (6 bases). The length of the CDR3 is 15 residues. Trimming removed 4 bases at V and 6 bases at J, with 17 bases between. Looked up from germline, CDR1 is KGHDR and CDR2 is SFDVKD. Written as DNA, the CDR3 is TGTGCCACCAGTGAATCACAGGGAGGTTCAGCTGAAGCTTTCTTT. This gives the protein CATSESQGGSAEAFF.

A few counts support this clonotype. J is TRBJ2-7 and V is TRBV5-1; D possibly matches TRBD1 or TRBD2 (6 bases each). The CDR3 is made up of 16 amino acids. Trimming stripped 4 bases from V and 4 bases from J, with 21 bases between. CDR1 is SGHRS, CDR2 YFSETQ, per germline. The CDR3 is CASSLEGGGPFYEQYF. In DNA form, the CDR3 reads TGCGCCAGCAGCCTGGAGGGGGGCGGGCCCTTTTACGAGCAGTACTTC.

The table lists this clonotype with a few counts. This sequence joins TRBV28 and TRBJ2-1, with 10 bases lining up with TRBD1. V lost 2 bases, J lost 6 bases, and 4 bases stayed unmatched. Germline CDR1 and CDR2: MDHEN and SYDVKM. The CDR3 covers 15 residues. The CDR3 nucleotides are TGTGCCAGCAGTTTACCGGACAGGGGGGGCAATGAGCAGTTCTTC. Amino acid sequence: CASSLPDRGGNEQFF.

The chain links TRBV5-1 to TRBJ2-5; D is tentatively TRBD1 or TRBD2 (6 bases each). This CDR3 contains 14 residues. CDR1 SGHRS and CDR2 YFSETQ come from the germline V gene. V was cut by 1 base and J by 4 bases, with 11 bases left in between. CDR3 loop: CASSLRGLGETQYF. As DNA, the CDR3 is TGCGCCAGCAGCTTGCGGGGGCTAGGAGAGACCCAGTACTTC.

This chain joins TRBV24-1 and TRBJ1-3, with unresolved D. Per the germline V gene, CDR1 is KGHDR and CDR2 is SFDVKD. Trimming cost V 4 bases and J 7 bases, with 10 bases left between them. This CDR3 has 13 residues. In nucleotides, the CDR3 is TGTGCCACCAGTGACCTGAATGGGAACACCATATATTTT. Translating it yields CATSDLNGNTIYF.

This clonotype was detected many times. V is TRBV12-3 or TRBV12-4 and J is TRBJ2-3; D is undetermined. CDR3 size: 18 residues. Trimming took off 2 bases at V and 0 bases at J, with 18 bases between the two ends. The CDR3 DNA sequence: TGTGCCAGCAGTTTAAATTCCGGGCGGATATCTAGCACAGATACGCAGTATTTT. Amino acid sequence: CASSLNSGRISSTDTQYF.